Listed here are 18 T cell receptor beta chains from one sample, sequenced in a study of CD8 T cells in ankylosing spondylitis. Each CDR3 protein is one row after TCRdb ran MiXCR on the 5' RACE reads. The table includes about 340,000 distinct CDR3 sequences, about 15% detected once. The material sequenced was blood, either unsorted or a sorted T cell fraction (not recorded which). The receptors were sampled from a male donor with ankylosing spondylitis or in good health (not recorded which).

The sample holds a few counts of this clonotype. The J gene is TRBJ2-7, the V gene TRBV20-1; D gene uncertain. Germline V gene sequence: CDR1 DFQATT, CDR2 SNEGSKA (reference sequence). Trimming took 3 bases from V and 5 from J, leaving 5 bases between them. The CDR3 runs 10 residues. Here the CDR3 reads CSASLHEQYF. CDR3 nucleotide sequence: TGCAGTGCTAGCTTACACGAGCAGTACTTC.

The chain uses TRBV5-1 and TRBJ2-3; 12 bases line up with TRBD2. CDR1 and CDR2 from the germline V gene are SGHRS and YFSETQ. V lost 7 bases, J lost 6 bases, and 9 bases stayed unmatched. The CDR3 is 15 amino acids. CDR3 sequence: CASQTSGSILDTQYF. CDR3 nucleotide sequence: TGCGCCAGCCAGACTAGCGGGAGTATTTTGGATACGCAGTATTTT.

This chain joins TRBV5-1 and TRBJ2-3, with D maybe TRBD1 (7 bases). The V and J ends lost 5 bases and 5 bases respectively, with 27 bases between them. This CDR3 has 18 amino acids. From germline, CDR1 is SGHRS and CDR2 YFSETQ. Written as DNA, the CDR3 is TGCGCCAGCAGGGCTATTCCGGTGGAGGGGGCGCAGGGAGATACGCAGTATTTT. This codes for CASRAIPVEGAQGDTQYF.

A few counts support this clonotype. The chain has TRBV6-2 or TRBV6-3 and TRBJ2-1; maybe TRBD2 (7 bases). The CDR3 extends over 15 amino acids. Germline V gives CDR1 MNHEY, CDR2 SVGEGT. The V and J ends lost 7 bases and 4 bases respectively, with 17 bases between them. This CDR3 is CASTLGGAGYNEQFF. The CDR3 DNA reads TGTGCCAGCACCCTAGGGGGAGCGGGGTACAATGAGCAGTTCTTC.

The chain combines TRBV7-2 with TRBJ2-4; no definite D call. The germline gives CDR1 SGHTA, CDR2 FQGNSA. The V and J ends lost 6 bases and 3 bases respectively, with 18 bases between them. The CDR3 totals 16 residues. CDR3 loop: CASSSRLIFGKNIQYF. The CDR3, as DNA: TGTGCCAGCAGTAGCAGGCTTATTTTCGGCAAAAACATTCAGTACTTC.

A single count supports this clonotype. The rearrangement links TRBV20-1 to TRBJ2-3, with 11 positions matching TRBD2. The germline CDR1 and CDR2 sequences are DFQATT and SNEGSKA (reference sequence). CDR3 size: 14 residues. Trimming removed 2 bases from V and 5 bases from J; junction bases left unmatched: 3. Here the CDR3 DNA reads TGCAGTGCTAGACTAGCGGGGGGTGGAGATACGCAGTATTTT. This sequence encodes CSARLAGGGDTQYF.

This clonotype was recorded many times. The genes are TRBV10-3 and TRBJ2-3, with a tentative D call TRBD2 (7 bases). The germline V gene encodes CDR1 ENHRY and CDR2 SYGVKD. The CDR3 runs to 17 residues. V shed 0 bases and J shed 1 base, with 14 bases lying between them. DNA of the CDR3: TGTGCCATCAGTGAGTCGATCGGGGGGCCGCGCACAGATACGCAGTATTTT. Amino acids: CAISESIGGPRTDTQYF.

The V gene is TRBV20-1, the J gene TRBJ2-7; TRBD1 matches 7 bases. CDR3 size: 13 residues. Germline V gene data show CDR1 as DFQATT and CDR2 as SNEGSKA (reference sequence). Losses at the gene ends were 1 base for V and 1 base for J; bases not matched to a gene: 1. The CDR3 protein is CSARAGQSYEQYF. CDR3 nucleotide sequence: TGCAGTGCTAGAGCGGGACAGTCCTACGAGCAGTACTTC.

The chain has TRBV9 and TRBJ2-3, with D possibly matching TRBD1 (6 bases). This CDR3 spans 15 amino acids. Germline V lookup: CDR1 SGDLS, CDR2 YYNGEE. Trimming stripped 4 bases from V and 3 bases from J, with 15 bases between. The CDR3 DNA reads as TGTGCCAGCAGCCCGACCGGACAGCTAACAGATACGCAGTATTTT. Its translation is CASSPTGQLTDTQYF. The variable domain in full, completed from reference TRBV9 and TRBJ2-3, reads DSGVTQTPKHLITATGQRVTLRCSPRSGDLSVYWYQQSLDQGLQFLIQYYNGEERAKGNILERFSAQQFPDLHSELNLSSLELGDSALYFCASSPTGQLTDTQYFGPGTRLTVL.

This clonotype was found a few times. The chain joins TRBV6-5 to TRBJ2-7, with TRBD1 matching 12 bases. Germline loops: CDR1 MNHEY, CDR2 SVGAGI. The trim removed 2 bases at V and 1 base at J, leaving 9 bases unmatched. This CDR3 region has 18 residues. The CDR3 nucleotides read TGTGCCAGCAGTTACACCTTCCGGGACAGGGGGCAATCCTACGAGCAGTACTTC. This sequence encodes CASSYTFRDRGQSYEQYF.

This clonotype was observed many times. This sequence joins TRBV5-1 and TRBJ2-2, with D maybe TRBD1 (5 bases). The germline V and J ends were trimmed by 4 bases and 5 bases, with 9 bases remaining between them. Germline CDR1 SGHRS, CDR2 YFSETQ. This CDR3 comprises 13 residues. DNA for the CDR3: TGCGCCAGCAGCGAGACAGAGACCGGGGAGCTGTTTTTT. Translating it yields CASSETETGELFF.

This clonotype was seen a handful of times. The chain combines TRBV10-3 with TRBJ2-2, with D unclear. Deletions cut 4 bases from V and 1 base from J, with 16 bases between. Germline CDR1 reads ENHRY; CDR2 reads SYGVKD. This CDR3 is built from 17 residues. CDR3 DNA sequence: TGTGCCATCAGTGGACAACGGGCCCGATTGAACACCGGGGAGCTGTTTTTT. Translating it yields CAISGQRARLNTGELFF.

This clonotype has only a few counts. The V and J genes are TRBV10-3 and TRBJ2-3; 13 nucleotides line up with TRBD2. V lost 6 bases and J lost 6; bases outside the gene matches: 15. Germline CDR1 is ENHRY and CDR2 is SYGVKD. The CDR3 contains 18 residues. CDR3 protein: CAISGGDGLAGVRDTQYF. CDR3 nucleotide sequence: TGTGCCATCAGCGGGGGGGATGGACTAGCGGGAGTGCGTGATACGCAGTATTTT.

CDR3 coding DNA: TGTGCCAGCAGCTTAGCGCAGAAAGCGGGGGGACGGTTCGAGACCCAGTACTTC. Protein product: CASSLAQKAGGRFETQYF. The V and J genes are TRBV7-2 and TRBJ2-5, with 9 positions matching TRBD2. The CDR3 contains 18 residues. V was clipped by 0 bases and J by 5 bases; unmatched bases: 13. Looked up from germline, CDR1 is SGHTA and CDR2 is FQGNSA.

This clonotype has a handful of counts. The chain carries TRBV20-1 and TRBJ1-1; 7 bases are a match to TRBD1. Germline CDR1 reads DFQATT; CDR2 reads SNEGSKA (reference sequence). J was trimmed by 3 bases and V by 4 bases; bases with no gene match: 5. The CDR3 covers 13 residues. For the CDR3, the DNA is TGCAGTGCTAATAAGGGGGCTGACACTGAAGCTTTCTTT. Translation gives CSANKGADTEAFF.

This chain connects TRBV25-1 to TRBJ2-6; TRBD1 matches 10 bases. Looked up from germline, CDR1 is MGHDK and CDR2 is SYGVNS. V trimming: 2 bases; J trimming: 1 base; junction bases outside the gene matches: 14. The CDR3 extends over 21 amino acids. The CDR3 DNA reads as TGTGCCAGCAGTGAAAGAGTCATTGGGACAGGGGTTCCTTCTGGGGCCAACGTCCTGACTTTC. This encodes CASSERVIGTGVPSGANVLTF. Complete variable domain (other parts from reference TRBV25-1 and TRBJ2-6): EADIYQTPRYLVIGTGKKITLECSQTMGHDKMYWYQQDPGMELHLIHYSYGVNSTEKGDLSSESTVSRIRTEHFPLTLESARPSHTSQYLCASSERVIGTGVPSGANVLTFGAGSRLTVL.

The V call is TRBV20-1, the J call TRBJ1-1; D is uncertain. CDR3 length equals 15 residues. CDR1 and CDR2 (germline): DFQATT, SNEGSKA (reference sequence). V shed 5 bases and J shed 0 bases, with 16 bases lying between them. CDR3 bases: TGCAGTGCTGCCCCTCTTATTGTGGTGAACACTGAAGCTTTCTTT. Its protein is CSAAPLIVVNTEAFF.

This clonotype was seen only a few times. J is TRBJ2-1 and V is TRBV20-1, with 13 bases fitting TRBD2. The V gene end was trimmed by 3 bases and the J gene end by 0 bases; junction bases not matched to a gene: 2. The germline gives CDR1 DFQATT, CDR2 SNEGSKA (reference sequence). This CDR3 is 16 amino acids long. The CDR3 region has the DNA TGCAGTGCTAGGGGACTAGCGGGGACCTCCTACAATGAGCAGTTCTTC. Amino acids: CSARGLAGTSYNEQFF.